This entry describes one T cell receptor (beta chain). Method: immunoSEQ multiplex PCR; TCRdb's copy keeps in-frame clones and lacks some. The repertoire holds some 130,000 clones, about nine tenths seen once, with about an eighth in the top ten. TCR sequencing covered a few patients who responded to pembrolizumab. The data are from a study of PD-1 blockade in mismatch repair-deficient tumors. Trimming shortened V by 7 bases and J by 1 base, and 10 bases separated the two germline ends. The CDR3 loop spans 13 amino acids. Germline lookup yields CDR1 SNHLY and CDR2 FYNNEI. The material sequenced was peripheral blood, taken 72 weeks after starting pembrolizumab. The V call is TRBV2, the J call TRBJ1-1; weak D call: TRBD1 (5 bases). This sequence was found in an adult with mismatch repair-deficient cancer. Here the CDR3 reads CASTQGWNTEAFF. Here the CDR3 DNA reads TGTGCCAGCACGCAGGGATGGAACACTGAAGCTTTCTTT.